This T cell receptor (beta chain) comes out of a study of T cell repertoires in cytomegalovirus infection. Study as a whole: CMV epitopes used comprised recently identified HLA-C-restricted ones and well-studied HLA-B-restricted ones. CMV infection and matching HLA type were both indicated by public TCR beta signatures.

TCRdb itself ran the reads through MiXCR, one entry per CDR3 protein. The sample includes roughly 990,000 distinct CDR3 sequences, around 32% seen only once; the top ten take about 14%. Worth noting for this clonotype: Its antigen is still unknown. A junction boundary mismatches the germline segment, possibly from a read error.

The CDR3 has 14 residues. Per the germline V gene, CDR1 is SEHNR and CDR2 is FQNEAQ (reference sequence). Regarding the study as a whole: Cumulative public TCR beta family frequency identified CMV carriers with the relevant HLA. In two of eight donors, the top clonotype was HLA-C-restricted CMV-specific.

The chain links TRBV7-9 to TRBJ1-5, with no clear D. This material consisted of cultured CD8+ T cells from PBMCs, taken from culture after CMV antigen stimulation. This clonotype was sampled from a human donor in good health (CMV status not recorded). Some clones in this sample may be carry-over from other donors' samples. The CDR3 nucleotides are TGTGCCAGCAGCTTGGAAAATAGCAATCAGTCCCAGCATTTT. The encoded protein is CASSLENSNQSQHF.